One sample yielded the 27 T cell receptor beta chains listed below, sequenced in a study of blood T cell repertoires in COVID-19. Profiled with immunoSEQ multiplex PCR; TCRdb holds only in-frame clones, not every one. The table includes 150,000 or so clones, roughly 88% detected once. Sequenced: peripheral blood. Receptors originate from a man in his sixties with COVID-19, enrolled during active disease.

The gene calls are TRBV7-9 and TRBJ1-1; the D gene is possibly TRBD1 (6 bases). Trimming removed 3 bases from V and 4 bases from J, with 9 bases in between. Germline CDR1 SEHNR, CDR2 FQNEAQ (reference sequence). This CDR3 spans 13 amino acids. DNA for the CDR3: TGTGCCAGCAGCTTCGGACAGACCACTGAAGCTTTCTTT. The encoded protein is CASSFGQTTEAFF.

The chain joins TRBV9 to TRBJ2-4; the D gene is possibly TRBD2 (6 bases). V was trimmed by 4 bases and J by 2 bases, leaving 13 bases between them. The CDR3 totals 15 residues. Germline V gene sequence: CDR1 SGDLS, CDR2 YYNGEE. Here the CDR3 reads CASSPVAGSKNIQYF. The CDR3 DNA follows: TGTGCCAGCAGCCCCGTTGCGGGGTCCAAAAACATTCAGTACTTC. Full variable domain (rest looked up from reference TRBV9 and TRBJ2-4): DSGVTQTPKHLITATGQRVTLRCSPRSGDLSVYWYQQSLDQGLQFLIQYYNGEERAKGNILERFSAQQFPDLHSELNLSSLELGDSALYFCASSPVAGSKNIQYFGAGTRLSVL.

The chain couples TRBV11-1 to TRBJ1-2, with a weak D call TRBD1 (5 bases). Trimming stripped 5 bases from V and 3 bases from J, with 10 bases between. Germline V lookup: CDR1 SGHAT, CDR2 FQDESV (reference sequence). The CDR3 spans 13 residues. DNA for the CDR3: TGTGCCAGCAGCCGCGGGACTTACTATGGCTACACCTTC. Protein: CASSRGTYYGYTF.

The chain uses TRBV6-5 and TRBJ1-2; tentatively, D is TRBD1 (5 bases). The germline V gene has CDR1 MNHEY and CDR2 SVGAGI. The V end was cut by 6 bases, the J end by 4 bases, with 15 bases between. There are 14 residues in the CDR3. CDR3 DNA sequence: TGTGCCAGCAGAAAGCAAACGCAGGGCTATGGCTACACCTTC. Its protein product is CASRKQTQGYGYTF.

The V call is TRBV18, the J call TRBJ2-7; D may be TRBD2 (7 bases). Germline V CDR1 and CDR2: KGHSH, LQKENI. The V end lost 3 bases, the J end lost 0 bases, and 12 bases lay between the germline ends. CDR3 length: 15 residues. The DNA for the CDR3 is TGTGCCAGCTCACCGGAGGCGGGGGCCTCCTACGAGCAGTACTTC. Protein product: CASSPEAGASYEQYF.

V is TRBV7-2 and J is TRBJ2-3, with 8 bases lining up with TRBD2. The ends lost 11 bases at V and 0 bases at J; junction bases unmatched: 4. Germline V gene lookup returns CDR1 SGHTA and CDR2 FQGNSA. The CDR3 runs 13 residues. The CDR3 DNA is TGTGCCGAACTAGCGGAAAGCACAGATACGCAGTATTTT. Translated: CAELAESTDTQYF. Drawing the rest from reference TRBV7-2 and TRBJ2-3, the complete variable domain is GAGVSQSPSNKVTEKGKDVELRCDPISGHTALYWYRQSLGQGLEFLIYFQGNSAPDKSGLPSDRFSAERTGGSVSTLTIQRTQQEDSAVYLCAELAESTDTQYFGPGTRLTVL.

The chain combines TRBV28 with TRBJ2-3; 8 positions agree with TRBD2. Looked up from germline, CDR1 is MDHEN and CDR2 is SYDVKM. This CDR3 comprises 15 residues. Germline trimming cut 6 bases from V and 3 bases from J; bases unmatched to any gene: 8. This CDR3 is CASSSGGAGTDTQYF. The CDR3 DNA reads TGTGCCAGCAGCTCCGGGGGGGCCGGGACAGATACGCAGTATTTT.

On this clone itself: Other DNA sequences in the same sample also yield this CDR3. The J gene is TRBJ2-3, the V gene TRBV29-1; possible D gene TRBD2, 7 bases. The ends were cut back, 7 bases at V and 2 bases at J, with 13 bases in the middle. The CDR3 length is 13 residues. In germline, CDR1 is SQVTM, CDR2 ANQGSEA. Here the CDR3 DNA reads TGCAGCGCAAGGGGGGGAACCACAGATACGCAGTATTTT. Protein product: CSARGGTTDTQYF.

The chain carries TRBV7-2 and TRBJ1-3, with D maybe TRBD1 (5 bases). V was cut by 2 bases and J by 2 bases, with 10 bases left in between. Germline assignment: CDR1 SGHTA and CDR2 FQGNSA. The CDR3 spans 15 residues. The CDR3 loop is CASSLQGTTGNTIYF. CDR3 sequence (DNA): TGTGCCAGCAGCTTACAGGGTACGACTGGAAACACCATATATTTT.

The V call is TRBV28, the J call TRBJ1-2; TRBD1 aligns across 8 bases. V gave up 6 bases and J gave up 7 bases; unmatched junction bases: 7. This CDR3 comprises 13 residues. The germline gives CDR1 MDHEN, CDR2 SYDVKM. CDR3 nucleotides: TGTGCCAGCAGCAGGACAGGGACCGGTGGCTACACCTTC. It specifies CASSRTGTGGYTF.

The chain is built from TRBV9 and TRBJ2-1, with D perhaps matching TRBD1 (5 bases). The length of the CDR3 is 14 residues. Germline CDR1 SGDLS, CDR2 YYNGEE. V was shortened by 0 bases and J by 7 bases, with 11 bases between the two germline ends. In DNA, the CDR3 is TGTGCCAGCAGCGTAGAAGGTAGGGGAAATGAGCAGTTCTTC. Translating gives CASSVEGRGNEQFF.

The gene calls are TRBV24-1 and TRBJ2-1, with 11 nucleotides matching TRBD2. The CDR3 runs to 15 residues. The germline V gene encodes CDR1 KGHDR and CDR2 SFDVKD. J lost 8 bases, V lost 3 bases, and 5 bases had no gene match. The CDR3 DNA is TGTGCCACCAGTGATGTTACTAGCGGGAGATATGAGCAGTTCTTC. It is translated as CATSDVTSGRYEQFF.

The CDR3 loop reads CASSPEGGSSYEQYF. CDR3 nucleotides: TGTGCCAGCAGCCCGGAGGGGGGGAGCTCCTACGAGCAGTACTTC. The V and J genes are TRBV7-2 and TRBJ2-7; TRBD2 might be the D (7 bases). The germline V gene encodes CDR1 SGHTA and CDR2 FQGNSA. Trimming cost V 5 bases and J 0 bases, with 14 bases left between them. This CDR3 spans 15 amino acids.

This clone was seen once. The rearrangement uses TRBV7-2 and TRBJ1-3; unclear D gene. The CDR3 extends over 12 amino acids. The germline V and J ends were trimmed by 8 bases and 3 bases, with 8 bases remaining between them. CDR1 is SGHTA, CDR2 FQGNSA, per germline. The CDR3 loop is CASQEGGNTIYF. The DNA of the CDR3 is TGTGCCAGCCAGGAGGGTGGAAACACCATATATTTT. The whole variable domain, filled in from reference TRBV7-2 and TRBJ1-3, reads GAGVSQSPSNKVTEKGKDVELRCDPISGHTALYWYRQSLGQGLEFLIYFQGNSAPDKSGLPSDRFSAERTGGSVSTLTIQRTQQEDSAVYLCASQEGGNTIYFGEGSWLTVV.

V is TRBV19 and J is TRBJ1-6; 8 positions match TRBD1. V was pared by 2 bases and J by 8 bases, with 11 bases of the junction left unmatched. This CDR3 spans 17 amino acids. From germline, CDR1 is LNHDA and CDR2 SQIVND (reference sequence). The CDR3 region is CASSIPQTGAVHSPLHF. In nucleotides, the CDR3 is TGTGCCAGTAGTATACCCCAGACAGGGGCGGTACATTCACCCCTCCACTTT.

The chain employs TRBV6-2 or TRBV6-3 and TRBJ1-1; no clear D gene. Trimming took off 4 bases at V and 0 bases at J, with 6 bases between the two ends. There are 13 residues in the CDR3. Per the germline V gene, CDR1 is MNHEY and CDR2 is SVGEGT. The CDR3 loop is CASSFSVNTEAFF. The CDR3, as DNA: TGTGCCAGCAGTTTTTCGGTGAACACTGAAGCTTTCTTT.

The chain joins TRBV2 to TRBJ2-1, with 8 bases matching TRBD1. The germline V gene has CDR1 SNHLY and CDR2 FYNNEI. CDR3 length: 14 amino acids. Trimming cost V 3 bases and J 7 bases; bases outside gene matches: 5. The CDR3 DNA reads TGTGCCAGCAGTGATAGCAGGGGGCGAAATGAGCAGTTCTTC. It specifies CASSDSRGRNEQFF.

The chain uses TRBV18 and TRBJ2-7, with 7 bases lining up with TRBD1. Germline CDR1 KGHSH, CDR2 LQKENI. The CDR3 runs 14 residues. With 9 bases clipped from V and 0 bases from J, the junction kept 8 bases outside the gene matches. This CDR3 is CASSDRSRSYEQYF. The CDR3, as DNA: TGTGCCAGTTCGGACAGGTCCCGCTCCTACGAGCAGTACTTC.

The chain's CDR3 is CAWSPTRTGGGNQPQHF. CDR3 nucleotide sequence: TGTGCCTGGAGCCCTACCCGGACAGGGGGCGGCAATCAGCCCCAGCATTTT. The V and J genes are TRBV30 and TRBJ1-5; 11 positions match TRBD1. This CDR3 region has 17 residues. The germline V gene has CDR1 GTSNPN and CDR2 SVGIG (reference sequence). The V gene end was trimmed by 3 bases and the J gene end by 2 bases; junction bases not matched to a gene: 9.

The sample holds a few counts of this clone. The chain has TRBV4-1 and TRBJ2-7; D might be TRBD1 (6 bases). V was trimmed by 1 base and J by 3 bases, leaving 13 bases between them. The CDR3 has 15 amino acids. Germline V lookup: CDR1 MGHRA, CDR2 YSYEKL. The CDR3: CASSQVTGSLYEQYF. CDR3 nucleotides: TGCGCCAGCAGCCAAGTAACAGGGTCACTCTACGAGCAGTACTTC.

The V gene is TRBV24-1, the J gene TRBJ2-2; D is unclear. Germline lookup yields CDR1 KGHDR and CDR2 SFDVKD. The CDR3 is 15 amino acids. V was trimmed by 4 bases and J by 4 bases, leaving 12 bases between them. The DNA for the CDR3 is TGTGCCACCAGTGACCCGAGGTCTGCCACCGGGGAGCTGTTTTTT. Protein sequence: CATSDPRSATGELFF.

CDR3 loop: CASSQRGSGGPPLEQFF. DNA for the CDR3: TGTGCCAGCAGCCAACGGGGGAGCGGGGGGCCACCGTTGGAGCAGTTCTTC. The genes are TRBV4-2 and TRBJ2-1; 9 nucleotides line up with TRBD2. Germline V gene data show CDR1 as LGHNA and CDR2 as YNFKEQ. The V segment lost 2 bases and the J segment 10 bases; nucleotides outside the gene matches: 15. This CDR3 spans 17 amino acids.

This chain's CDR3 is CASSQDMGQFYGYTF. As DNA, the CDR3 is TGCGCCAGCAGCCAAGATATGGGACAGTTCTATGGCTACACCTTC. The chain employs TRBV4-3 and TRBJ1-2, with 7 bases matching TRBD1. The CDR3 has 15 amino acids. Germline values: CDR1 LGHNA, CDR2 YSLEER. Trimming took 0 bases from V and 4 from J; bases not matched to a gene: 5.

In nucleotides, the CDR3 is TGTGCCAGCTCATCCGACAGGGCTGGCGAGCAGTACTTC. It specifies CASSSDRAGEQYF. The chain uses TRBV18 and TRBJ2-7, with TRBD1 matching over 7 bases. Germline V gene lookup returns CDR1 KGHSH and CDR2 LQKENI. The CDR3 is 13 amino acids. The ends lost 5 bases at V and 6 bases at J; junction bases unmatched: 7. Supplemented by reference TRBV18 and TRBJ2-7, the full variable domain reads NAGVMQNPRHLVRRRGQEARLRCSPMKGHSHVYWYRQLPEEGLKFMVYLQKENIIDESGMPKERFSAEFPKEGPSILRIQQVVRGDSAAYFCASSSDRAGEQYFGPGTRLTVT.

Only a few counts were recorded for this clone. The chain links TRBV5-5 to TRBJ1-5; 7 bases agree with TRBD1. There are 14 residues in the CDR3. CDR1 SGHKS and CDR2 YYEKEE come from the germline V gene (reference sequence). V was clipped by 4 bases and J by 8 bases; unmatched bases: 9. The CDR3 DNA follows: TGTGCCAGCAGCCCACGGACAGGATGGGAGCCCCAGCATTTT. It specifies CASSPRTGWEPQHF.

This chain joins TRBV3-1 (or the pseudogene TRBV3-2) and TRBJ1-2; the D gene is possibly TRBD1 (6 bases). The CDR3 runs 14 residues. Per germline, CDR1 LGHDT and CDR2 YNNKEL (reference sequence). Trimming removed 6 bases at V and 6 bases at J, with 17 bases between. The CDR3 DNA reads TGTGCCAGCAGGATGAATGTTCGGACAGATGGCTACACCTTC. It is translated as CASRMNVRTDGYTF.

The gene calls are TRBV24-1 and TRBJ2-2; TRBD1 agrees at 8 bases. The CDR3 runs 17 residues. The V and J ends lost 0 bases and 4 bases, in that order; junction bases with no gene match: 6. The V gene's germline CDR1 is KGHDR and CDR2 SFDVKD. The CDR3 loop is CATSDLVGQGGTGELFF. The CDR3 DNA sequence: TGTGCCACCAGTGATTTGGTCGGACAGGGTGGCACCGGGGAGCTGTTTTTT.